Given below is one T cell receptor beta chain in context. This clone was seen a single time. Its antigen specificity is not known. No per-base quality is available; no much larger clone lies one base away. The CDR3 runs 14 amino acids, cysteine and phenylalanine included. Only the CDR3 part of the read is kept: 42 bases, read in frame from the first base. The CDR1 and CDR2 encoded by the germline V gene (reference sequence) are SGHNT and YYREEE. At the junction V is shortened by 4 bases and J by 7 bases; bases outside the gene matches: 6. The data were taken from a study of OX40 agonist ivuxolimab in advanced cancers. Background for the entire study: Ivuxolimab was an agonistic, fully human IgG2 monoclonal antibody directed against OX40 (CD134), a costimulatory receptor. Intravenous ivuxolimab was administered to patients every 2 weeks at six dose levels: 0.01, 0.1, 0.3, 1.5, 3 and 10 mg/kg. Of the roughly 51 dose-escalation patients, hepatocellular carcinoma was present in approximately 20, melanoma in roughly 15, renal cell carcinoma in 9 and head and neck cancer in 9. In the dose-escalation cohort, 75% to 85% of patients were male, and the mean age was 60 years with a range of roughly 20 to 85. Prior anti-PD-1, anti-PD-L1 or anti-CTLA-4 therapy was permitted, and roughly two fifths of dose-escalation patients had received checkpoint inhibitors. Partial responses were achieved by three dose-escalation patients, of whom one had hepatocellular carcinoma and two had cutaneous melanoma. The purpose of peripheral TCRbeta sequencing was to test whether ivuxolimab changed TCR sequence diversity and led to clonal T-cell expansion. The monotherapy dose-escalation portion (N ≈ 50 patients) of the phase I ivuxolimab trial is reported in the paper. The investigation overall reported the following: Low levels of normalized T-cell clonal expansion were also seen in some nonresponding patients. The antigen specificity of the clonally expanded peripheral T cells was not determined. On average, CD8+ T cells showed more expanded clones than CD4+ T cells after ivuxolimab. In the 0.1-3.0 mg/kg groups, partial responders had among the lowest normalized peripheral clonal expansion, particularly in CD8+ T cells. Clonal expansion of both CD4+ and CD8+ blood T cells was observed from baseline to week 6 at doses 0.1 to 3.0 mg/kg.

Genomic DNA was isolated from the sorted cells so that the TCRbeta CDR3 region could be sequenced. The immunoSEQ Assay was used for sequencing of TCRbeta CDR3 regions. TCRdb re-hosts the immuneACCESS table, in-frame sequences only. Its copies lack some clones; in the studies checked, an unresolved V gene accounts for under half of them, and the cause for the rest is not known. The sample yields about 89,000 clones; nearly 90% were counted once. Approximately 0.26% of the sample belongs to the ten largest clones. Patients with autoimmune disease history or receiving systemic immunosuppression were excluded from the trial. Peripheral blood for TCR sequencing was drawn from every dose cohort at baseline, at cycle 4 day 1 and at cycle 7 day 1. Samples came from an open-label, multicenter, first-in-human phase I dose-escalation trial of ivuxolimab. The trial enrolled adults with locally advanced or metastatic head and neck squamous cell, hepatocellular, melanoma or renal cell carcinoma. CD4+ and CD8+ T cells were sorted separately from peripheral blood before TCR sequencing.

The sequence was collected from an adult with an advanced solid tumor such as melanoma, head and neck, liver or kidney cancer. Source: CD4+ or CD8+ T cells sorted from blood, taken in a trial of the OX40 agonist ivuxolimab. This chain joins TRBV5-4 to TRBJ2-1; the junction holds 9 bases that match TRBD1. The DNA is TGTGCCAGCAGCCTTAGGACAGGGGTGAATGAGCAGTTCTTC. Its translation is CASSLRTGVNEQFF.